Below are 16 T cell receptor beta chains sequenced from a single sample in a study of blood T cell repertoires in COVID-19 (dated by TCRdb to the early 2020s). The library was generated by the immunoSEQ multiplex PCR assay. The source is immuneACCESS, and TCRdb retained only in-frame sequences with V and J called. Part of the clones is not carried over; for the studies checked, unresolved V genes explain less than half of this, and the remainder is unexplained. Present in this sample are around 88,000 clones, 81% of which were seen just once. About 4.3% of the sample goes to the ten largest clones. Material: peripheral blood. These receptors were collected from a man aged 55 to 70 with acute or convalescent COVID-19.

The CDR3 here is CASSSLARPTNEKLFF. Here the CDR3 DNA reads TGTGCCAGCAGCTCCCTAGCCAGGCCAACTAATGAAAAACTGTTTTTT. V gene TRBV7-6 combines with J gene TRBJ1-4; D gene ambiguous. Germline V gene sequence: CDR1 SGHVS, CDR2 FNYEAQ. CDR3 size: 16 residues. Trimming took 4 bases from V and 0 from J, leaving 12 bases between them.

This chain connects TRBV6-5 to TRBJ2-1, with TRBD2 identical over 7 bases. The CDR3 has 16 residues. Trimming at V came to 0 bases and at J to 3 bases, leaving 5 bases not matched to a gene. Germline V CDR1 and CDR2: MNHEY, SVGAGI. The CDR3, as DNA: TGTGCCAGCAGTTACTCGGGAGCGGGATTCTACAATGAGCAGTTCTTC. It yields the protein CASSYSGAGFYNEQFF.

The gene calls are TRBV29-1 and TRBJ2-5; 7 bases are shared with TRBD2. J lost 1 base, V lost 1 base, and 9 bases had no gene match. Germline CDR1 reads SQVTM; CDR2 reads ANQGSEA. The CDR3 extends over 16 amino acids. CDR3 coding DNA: TGCAGCGTTGAAGCGGGGAGGGCTTCCTTCCAAGAGACCCAGTACTTC. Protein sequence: CSVEAGRASFQETQYF. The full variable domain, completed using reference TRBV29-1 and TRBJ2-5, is SAVISQKPSRDICQRGTSLTIQCQVDSQVTMMFWYRQQPGQSLTLIATANQGSEATYESGFVIDKFPISRPNLTFSTLTVSNMSPEDSSIYLCSVEAGRASFQETQYFGPGTRLLVL.

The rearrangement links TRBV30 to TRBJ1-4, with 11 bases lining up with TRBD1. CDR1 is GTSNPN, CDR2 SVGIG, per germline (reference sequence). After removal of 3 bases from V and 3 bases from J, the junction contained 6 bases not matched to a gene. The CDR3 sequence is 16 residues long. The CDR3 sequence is CAWSTGQGASNEKLFF. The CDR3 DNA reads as TGTGCCTGGAGCACAGGACAGGGGGCTTCTAATGAAAAACTGTTTTTT.

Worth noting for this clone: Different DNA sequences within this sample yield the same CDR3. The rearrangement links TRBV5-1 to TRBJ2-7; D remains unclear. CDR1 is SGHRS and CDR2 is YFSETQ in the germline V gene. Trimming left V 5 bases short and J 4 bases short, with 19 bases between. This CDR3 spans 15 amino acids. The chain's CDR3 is CASRENSGSSYEQYF. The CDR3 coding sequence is TGCGCCAGCAGGGAAAACAGTGGTTCCTCTTACGAGCAGTACTTC.

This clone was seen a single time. The CDR3 loop is CAWSVGQAYNEQFF. The CDR3 region has the DNA TGTGCCTGGAGTGTGGGACAGGCCTACAATGAGCAGTTCTTC. V usage is TRBV30 and J usage is TRBJ2-1, with 8 bases fitting TRBD1. With 0 bases clipped from V and 2 bases from J, the junction kept 0 bases outside the gene matches. The CDR3 sequence is 14 residues long. Germline lookup yields CDR1 GTSNPN and CDR2 SVGIG (reference sequence).

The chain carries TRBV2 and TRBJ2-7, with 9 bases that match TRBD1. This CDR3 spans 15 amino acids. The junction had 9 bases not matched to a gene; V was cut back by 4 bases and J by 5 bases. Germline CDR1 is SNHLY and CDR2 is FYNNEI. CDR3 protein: CASSVGQGIINEQYF. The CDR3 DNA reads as TGTGCCAGCAGTGTGGGACAGGGTATCATTAACGAGCAGTACTTC.

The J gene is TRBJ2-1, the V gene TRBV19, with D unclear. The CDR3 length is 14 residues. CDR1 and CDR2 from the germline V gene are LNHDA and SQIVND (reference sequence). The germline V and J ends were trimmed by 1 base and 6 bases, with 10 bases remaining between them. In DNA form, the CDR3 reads TGTGCCAGTAGTATAGGTCTATATAGCAATGAGCAGTTCTTC. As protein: CASSIGLYSNEQFF.

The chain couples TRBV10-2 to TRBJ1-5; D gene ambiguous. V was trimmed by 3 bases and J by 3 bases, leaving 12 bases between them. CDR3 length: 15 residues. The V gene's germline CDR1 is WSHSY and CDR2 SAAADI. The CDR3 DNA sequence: TGCGCCAGCAGTGATCGGGAGGAGAACAATCAGCCCCAGCATTTT. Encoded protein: CASSDREENNQPQHF.

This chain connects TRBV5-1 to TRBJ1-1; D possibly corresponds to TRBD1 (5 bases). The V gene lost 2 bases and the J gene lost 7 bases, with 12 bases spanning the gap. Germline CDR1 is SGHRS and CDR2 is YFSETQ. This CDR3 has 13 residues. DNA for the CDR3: TGCGCCAGCAGCTTCATGGGGGGGTTTGAAGCTTTCTTT. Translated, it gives CASSFMGGFEAFF.

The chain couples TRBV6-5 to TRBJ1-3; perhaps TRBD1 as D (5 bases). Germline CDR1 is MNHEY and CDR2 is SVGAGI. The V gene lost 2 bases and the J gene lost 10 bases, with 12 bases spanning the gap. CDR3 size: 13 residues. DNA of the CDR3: TGTGCCAGCAGTTACCGGTTGGGGGGGACCATATATTTT. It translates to CASSYRLGGTIYF.

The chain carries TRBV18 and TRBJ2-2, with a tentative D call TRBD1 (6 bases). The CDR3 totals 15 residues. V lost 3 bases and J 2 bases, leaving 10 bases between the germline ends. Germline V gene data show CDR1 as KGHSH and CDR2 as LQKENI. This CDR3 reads CASSPDSRNTGELFF. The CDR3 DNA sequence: TGTGCCAGCTCACCGGACAGTAGAAACACCGGGGAGCTGTTTTTT. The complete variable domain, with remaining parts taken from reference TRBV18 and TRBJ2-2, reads NAGVMQNPRHLVRRRGQEARLRCSPMKGHSHVYWYRQLPEEGLKFMVYLQKENIIDESGMPKERFSAEFPKEGPSILRIQQVVRGDSAAYFCASSPDSRNTGELFFGEGSRLTVL.

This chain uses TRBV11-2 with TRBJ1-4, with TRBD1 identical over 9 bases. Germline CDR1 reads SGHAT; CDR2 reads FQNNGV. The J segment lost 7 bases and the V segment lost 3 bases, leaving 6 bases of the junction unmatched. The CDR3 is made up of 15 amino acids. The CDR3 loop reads CASSFGPTGGEKLFF. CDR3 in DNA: TGTGCCAGCAGCTTTGGCCCGACAGGGGGTGAAAAACTGTTTTTT. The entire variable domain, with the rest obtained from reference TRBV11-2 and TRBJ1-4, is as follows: EAGVAQSPRYKIIEKRQSVAFWCNPISGHATLYWYQQILGQGPKLLIQFQNNGVVDDSQLPKDRFSAERLKGVDSTLKIQPAKLEDSAVYLCASSFGPTGGEKLFFGSGTQLSVL.

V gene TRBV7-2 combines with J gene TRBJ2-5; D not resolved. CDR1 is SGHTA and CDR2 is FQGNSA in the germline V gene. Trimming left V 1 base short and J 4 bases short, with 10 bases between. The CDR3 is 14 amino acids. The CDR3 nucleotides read TGTGCCAGCAGCTTAGGGAGCCTAGGAGAGACCCAGTACTTC. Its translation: CASSLGSLGETQYF.

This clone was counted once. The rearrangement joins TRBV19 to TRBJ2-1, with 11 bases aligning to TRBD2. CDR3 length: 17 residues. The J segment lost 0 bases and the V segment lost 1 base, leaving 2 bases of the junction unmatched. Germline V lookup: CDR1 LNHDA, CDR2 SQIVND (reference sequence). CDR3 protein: CASSIASGGSSYNEQFF. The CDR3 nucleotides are TGTGCCAGTAGTATAGCTAGCGGGGGGAGCTCCTACAATGAGCAGTTCTTC.

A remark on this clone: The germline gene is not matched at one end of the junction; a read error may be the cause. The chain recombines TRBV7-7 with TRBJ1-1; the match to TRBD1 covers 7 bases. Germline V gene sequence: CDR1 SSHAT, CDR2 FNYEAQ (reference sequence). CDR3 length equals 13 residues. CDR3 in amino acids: CASSFGQDTEAFF. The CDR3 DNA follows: TGTGCTAGCAGCTTTGGACAGGACACTGAAGCTTTCTTT.